The 10 T cell receptor beta chains presented below share a single source sample, sequenced in a study of sequential checkpoint blockade in melanoma. Profiled with immunoSEQ multiplex PCR; TCRdb holds only in-frame clones, not every one. The sample carries 20,000 to 25,000 clones, 27% recorded once. The treatment here: randomized to nivolumab then ipilimumab (arm A) or the reverse (arm B). The source material was tumor tissue (inferred from file names), sampled from a patient given nivolumab and ipilimumab in sequence. The origin of the receptors is a human donor with melanoma.

This chain connects TRBV5-1 to TRBJ2-1; possibly TRBD1 or TRBD2 for D (5 bases each). The length of the CDR3 is 16 residues. Trimming pared 1 base from V and 2 bases from J, leaving 13 bases between. The V gene's germline CDR1 is SGHRS and CDR2 YFSETQ. CDR3 sequence (DNA): TGCGCCAGCAGCTTGACGGGGCTACCCCCCTACAATGAGCAGTTCTTC. Protein product: CASSLTGLPPYNEQFF.

V usage is TRBV19 and J usage is TRBJ2-3; D may correspond to TRBD1 or TRBD2 (5 bases each). From germline, CDR1 is LNHDA and CDR2 SQIVND (reference sequence). V lost 4 bases, J lost 4 bases, and 15 bases lay in between. The CDR3 runs to 15 residues. The CDR3 nucleotides are TGTGCCAGTAGTACCTCCCAGGGACGGGCAGATACGCAGTATTTT. Residues: CASSTSQGRADTQYF.

The CDR3 here is CSVEIPGGANYGYTF. Written as DNA, the CDR3 is TGCAGCGTTGAGATTCCTGGCGGTGCTAACTATGGCTACACCTTC. The chain employs TRBV29-1 and TRBJ1-2; D is ambiguous. This CDR3 is 15 amino acids long. Per the germline V gene, CDR1 is SQVTM and CDR2 is ANQGSEA. V lost 3 bases, J lost 0 bases, and 14 bases lay in between.

The chain recombines TRBV9 with TRBJ2-1; the match to TRBD2 covers 12 bases. The CDR3 runs to 14 residues. J was trimmed by 5 bases and V by 4 bases; bases with no gene match: 1. Germline CDR1 is SGDLS and CDR2 is YYNGEE. CDR3 sequence reads: CASSRTSGDNEQFF. DNA for the CDR3: TGTGCCAGCAGCCGGACTAGCGGGGACAATGAGCAGTTCTTC.

This clone was counted only a few times. The genes are TRBV1 and TRBJ1-1; TRBD1, the D gene given by the table, was not confirmed from the DNA. TRBV1 is a pseudogene locus. The length of the CDR3 is 18 residues. The CDR3 DNA reads as TGCGCCAGCAGCCAATATCCCACCAAAATGGGGGCGAACACTGAAGCTTTCTTT. This encodes CASSQYPTKMGANTEAFF.

Note on this clone: At one end the junction does not follow the germline gene, possibly because of a read error. The J gene is TRBJ2-7, the V gene TRBV18; D ambiguous. Germline V gene sequence: CDR1 KGHSH, CDR2 LQKENI. This CDR3 contains 14 residues. CDR3 sequence: CASSPPPIYGEQYF. The CDR3 DNA reads as TGTGCCAGCTCCCCACCCCCCATCTATGGCGAGCAGTACTTC.

The chain carries TRBV5-1 and TRBJ2-7; possibly TRBD2 for D (8 bases). The CDR3 totals 15 residues. Per germline, CDR1 SGHRS and CDR2 YFSETQ. With 5 bases removed from V and 1 base from J, the gap between germline ends came to 16 bases. Written as DNA, the CDR3 is TGCGCCAGCAGTCGGGAGGGGGCGGCGTCCTACGAGCAGTACTTC. Encoded protein: CASSREGAASYEQYF.

The gene calls are TRBV1 and TRBJ2-7; TRBD1, the table's D call, was not compared with the DNA. TRBV1 is designated a pseudogene. CDR3 length: 15 residues. The CDR3 region has the DNA TGCGCCAGCAGCCAAGATTGGGACAGCTCCTACGAGCAGTACTTC. It encodes CASSQDWDSSYEQYF.

By sample fraction, this clone is medium-sized. The V and J genes are TRBV30 and TRBJ2-7, with TRBD1 as a possible D gene (6 bases). Germline-derived CDR1 and CDR2 are GTSNPN and SVGIG (reference sequence). Trimming pared 2 bases from V and 1 base from J, leaving 15 bases between. There are 15 residues in the CDR3. The CDR3 spells CAWSWMGTPSYEQYF. The CDR3 nucleotides are TGTGCCTGGAGTTGGATGGGGACACCATCCTACGAGCAGTACTTC.

The CDR3 loop is CAWSVGQGNSPLHF. The CDR3 DNA is TGTGCCTGGAGTGTTGGGCAGGGGAATTCACCCCTCCACTTT. The gene calls are TRBV30 and TRBJ1-6, with D possibly being TRBD1 (6 bases). Trimming stripped 0 bases from V and 7 bases from J, with 10 bases between. Germline CDR1 is GTSNPN and CDR2 is SVGIG (reference sequence). The CDR3 length is 14 residues.